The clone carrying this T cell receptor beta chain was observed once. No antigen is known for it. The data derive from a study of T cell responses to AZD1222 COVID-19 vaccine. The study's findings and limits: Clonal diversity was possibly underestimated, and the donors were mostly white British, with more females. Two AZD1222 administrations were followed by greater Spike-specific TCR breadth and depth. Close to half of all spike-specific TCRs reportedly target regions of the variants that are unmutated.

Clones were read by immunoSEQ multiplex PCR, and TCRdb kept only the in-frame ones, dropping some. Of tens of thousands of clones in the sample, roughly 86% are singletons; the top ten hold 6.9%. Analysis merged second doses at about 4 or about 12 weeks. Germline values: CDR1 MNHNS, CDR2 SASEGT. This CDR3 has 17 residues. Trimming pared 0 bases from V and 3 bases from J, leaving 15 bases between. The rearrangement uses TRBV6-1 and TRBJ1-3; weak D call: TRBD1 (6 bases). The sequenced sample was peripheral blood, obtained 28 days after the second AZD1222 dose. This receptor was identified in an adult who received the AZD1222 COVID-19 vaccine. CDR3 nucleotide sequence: TGTGCCAGCAGTGAAGCAGGCTCGGGGGCTTATGGAAACACCATATATTTT. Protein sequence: CASSEAGSGAYGNTIYF.